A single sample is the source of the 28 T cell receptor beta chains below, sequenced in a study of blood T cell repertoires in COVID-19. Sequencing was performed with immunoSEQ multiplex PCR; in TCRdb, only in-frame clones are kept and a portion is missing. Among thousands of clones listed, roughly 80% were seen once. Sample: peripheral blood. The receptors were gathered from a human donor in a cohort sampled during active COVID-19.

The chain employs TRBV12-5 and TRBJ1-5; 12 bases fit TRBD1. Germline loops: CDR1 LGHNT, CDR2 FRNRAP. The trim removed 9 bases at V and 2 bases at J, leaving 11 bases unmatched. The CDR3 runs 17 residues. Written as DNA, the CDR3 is TGTGCTAGCACCCGGGACAGGGGGCGCGGAGGCAATCAGCCCCAGCATTTT. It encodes CASTRDRGRGGNQPQHF.

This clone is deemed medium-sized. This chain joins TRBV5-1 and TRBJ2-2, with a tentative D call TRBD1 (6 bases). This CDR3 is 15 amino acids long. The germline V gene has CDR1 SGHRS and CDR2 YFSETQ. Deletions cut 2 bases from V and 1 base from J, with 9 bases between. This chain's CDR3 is CASSLSGQNTGELFF. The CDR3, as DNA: TGCGCCAGCAGCTTATCGGGACAGAACACCGGGGAGCTGTTTTTT.

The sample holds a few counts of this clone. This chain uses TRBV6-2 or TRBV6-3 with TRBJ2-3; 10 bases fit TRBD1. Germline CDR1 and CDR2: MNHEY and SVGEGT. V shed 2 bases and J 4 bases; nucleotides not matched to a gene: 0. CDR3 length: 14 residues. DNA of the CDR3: TGTGCCAGCAGTTACGGGACAGGGGCAGATACGCAGTATTTT. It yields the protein CASSYGTGADTQYF.

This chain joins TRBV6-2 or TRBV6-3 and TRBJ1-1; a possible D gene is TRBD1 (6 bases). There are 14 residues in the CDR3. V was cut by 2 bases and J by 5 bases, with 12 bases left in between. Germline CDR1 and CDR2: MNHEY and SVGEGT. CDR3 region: CASSYVQGKTEAFF. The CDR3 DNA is TGTGCCAGCAGTTACGTCCAGGGGAAGACTGAAGCTTTCTTT.

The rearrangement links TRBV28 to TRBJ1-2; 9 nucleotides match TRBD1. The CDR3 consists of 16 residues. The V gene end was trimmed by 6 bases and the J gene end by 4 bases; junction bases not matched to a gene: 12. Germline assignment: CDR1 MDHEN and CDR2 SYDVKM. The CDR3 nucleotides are TGTGCCAGCAGGACGTCAAACAGGGGGCAAAGCTATGGCTACACCTTC. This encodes CASRTSNRGQSYGYTF.

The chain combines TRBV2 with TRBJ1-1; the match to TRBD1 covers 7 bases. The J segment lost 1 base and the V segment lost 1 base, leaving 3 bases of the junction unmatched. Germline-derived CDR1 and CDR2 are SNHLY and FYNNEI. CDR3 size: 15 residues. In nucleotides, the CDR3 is TGTGCCAGCAGTGAAGGTAGGACAGGGAACACTGAAGCTTTCTTT. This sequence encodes CASSEGRTGNTEAFF.

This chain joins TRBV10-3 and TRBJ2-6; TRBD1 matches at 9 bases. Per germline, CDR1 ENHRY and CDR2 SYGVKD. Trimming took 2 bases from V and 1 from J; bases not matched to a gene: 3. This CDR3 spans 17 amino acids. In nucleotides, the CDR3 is TGTGCCATCAGTGAGGTGACAGGGGGGTCTGGGGCCAACGTCCTGACTTTC. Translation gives CAISEVTGGSGANVLTF.

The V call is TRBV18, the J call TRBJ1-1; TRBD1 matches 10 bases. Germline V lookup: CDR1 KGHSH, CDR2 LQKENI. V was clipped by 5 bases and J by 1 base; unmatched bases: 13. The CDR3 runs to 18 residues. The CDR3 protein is CASSYELGTGEGNTEAFF. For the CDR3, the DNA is TGTGCCAGCTCATATGAGCTCGGGACAGGGGAGGGGAACACTGAAGCTTTCTTT.

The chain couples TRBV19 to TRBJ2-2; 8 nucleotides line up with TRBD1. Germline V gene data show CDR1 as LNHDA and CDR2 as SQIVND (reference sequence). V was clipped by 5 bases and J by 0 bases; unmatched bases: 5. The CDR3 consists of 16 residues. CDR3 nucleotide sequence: TGTGCCAGTAGTTTATACAGGGGGTCGAACACCGGGGAGCTGTTTTTT. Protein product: CASSLYRGSNTGELFF.

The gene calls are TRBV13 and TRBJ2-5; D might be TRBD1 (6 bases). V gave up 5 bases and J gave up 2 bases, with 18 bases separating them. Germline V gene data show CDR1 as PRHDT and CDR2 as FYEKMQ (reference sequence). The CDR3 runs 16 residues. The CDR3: CASSADRDTQQETQYF. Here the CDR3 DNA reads TGTGCCAGCAGCGCCGACCGGGACACGCAACAAGAGACCCAGTACTTC.

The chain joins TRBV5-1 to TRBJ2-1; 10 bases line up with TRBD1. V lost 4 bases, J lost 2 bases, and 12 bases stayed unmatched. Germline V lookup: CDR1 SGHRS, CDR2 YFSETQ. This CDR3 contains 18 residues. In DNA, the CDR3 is TGCGCCAGCAGCATCCGGGACAGGGGAAGTGTAGCCTACAATGAGCAGTTCTTC. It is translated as CASSIRDRGSVAYNEQFF.

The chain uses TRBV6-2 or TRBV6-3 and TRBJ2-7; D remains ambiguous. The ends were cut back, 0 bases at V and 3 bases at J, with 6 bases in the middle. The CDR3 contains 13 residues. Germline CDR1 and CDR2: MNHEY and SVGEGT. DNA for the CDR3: TGTGCCAGCAGTTACTCCAATTTCTACGAGCAGTACTTC. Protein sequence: CASSYSNFYEQYF.

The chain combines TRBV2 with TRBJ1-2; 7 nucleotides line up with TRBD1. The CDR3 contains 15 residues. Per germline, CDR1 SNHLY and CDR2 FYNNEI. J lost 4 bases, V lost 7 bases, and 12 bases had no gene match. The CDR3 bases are TGTGCCAGCACCCAAAACTCTGGACAGGCCTATGGCTACACCTTC. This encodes CASTQNSGQAYGYTF. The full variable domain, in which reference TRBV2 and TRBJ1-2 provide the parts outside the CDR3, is EPEVTQTPSHQVTQMGQEVILRCVPISNHLYFYWYRQILGQKVEFLVSFYNNEISEKSEIFDDQFSVERPDGSNFTLKIRSTKLEDSAMYFCASTQNSGQAYGYTFGSGTRLTVV.

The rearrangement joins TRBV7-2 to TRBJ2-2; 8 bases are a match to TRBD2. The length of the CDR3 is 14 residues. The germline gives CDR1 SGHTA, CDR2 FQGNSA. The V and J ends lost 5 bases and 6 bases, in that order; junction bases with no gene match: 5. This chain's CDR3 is CASSLGGAAGELFF. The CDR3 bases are TGTGCCAGCAGCCTCGGGGGGGCGGCCGGGGAGCTGTTTTTT. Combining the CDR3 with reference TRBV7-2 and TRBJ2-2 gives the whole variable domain GAGVSQSPSNKVTEKGKDVELRCDPISGHTALYWYRQSLGQGLEFLIYFQGNSAPDKSGLPSDRFSAERTGGSVSTLTIQRTQQEDSAVYLCASSLGGAAGELFFGEGSRLTVL.

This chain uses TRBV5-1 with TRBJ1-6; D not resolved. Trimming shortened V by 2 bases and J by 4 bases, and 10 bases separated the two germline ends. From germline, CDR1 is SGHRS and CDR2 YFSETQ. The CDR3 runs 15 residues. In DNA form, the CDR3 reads TGCGCCAGCAGCTTCGACATAACTTATAATTCACCCCTCCACTTT. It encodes CASSFDITYNSPLHF.

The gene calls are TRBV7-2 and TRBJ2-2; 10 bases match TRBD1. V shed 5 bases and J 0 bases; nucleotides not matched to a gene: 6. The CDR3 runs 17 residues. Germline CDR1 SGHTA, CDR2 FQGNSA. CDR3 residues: CASSPPGQGANTGELFF. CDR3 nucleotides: TGTGCCAGCAGCCCCCCAGGACAGGGGGCGAACACCGGGGAGCTGTTTTTT.

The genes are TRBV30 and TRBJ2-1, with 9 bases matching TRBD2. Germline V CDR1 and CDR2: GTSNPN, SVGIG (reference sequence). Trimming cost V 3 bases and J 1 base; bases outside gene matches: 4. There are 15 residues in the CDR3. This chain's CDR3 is CAWSALAGSYNEQFF. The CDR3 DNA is TGTGCCTGGAGCGCTCTAGCGGGGTCCTACAATGAGCAGTTCTTC.

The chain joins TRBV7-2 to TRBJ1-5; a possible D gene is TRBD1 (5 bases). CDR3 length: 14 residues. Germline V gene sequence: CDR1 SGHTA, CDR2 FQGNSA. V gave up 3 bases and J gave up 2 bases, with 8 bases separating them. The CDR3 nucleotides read TGTGCCAGCAGCTTCGAACAGGGCAATCAGCCCCAGCATTTT. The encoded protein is CASSFEQGNQPQHF. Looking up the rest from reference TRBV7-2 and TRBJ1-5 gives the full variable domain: GAGVSQSPSNKVTEKGKDVELRCDPISGHTALYWYRQSLGQGLEFLIYFQGNSAPDKSGLPSDRFSAERTGGSVSTLTIQRTQQEDSAVYLCASSFEQGNQPQHFGDGTRLSIL.

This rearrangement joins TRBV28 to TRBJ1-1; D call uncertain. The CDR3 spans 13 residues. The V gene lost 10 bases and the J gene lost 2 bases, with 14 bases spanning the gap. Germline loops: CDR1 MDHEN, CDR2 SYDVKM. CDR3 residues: CATRLRANTEAFF. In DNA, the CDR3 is TGTGCCACCCGACTCCGAGCTAACACTGAAGCTTTCTTT.

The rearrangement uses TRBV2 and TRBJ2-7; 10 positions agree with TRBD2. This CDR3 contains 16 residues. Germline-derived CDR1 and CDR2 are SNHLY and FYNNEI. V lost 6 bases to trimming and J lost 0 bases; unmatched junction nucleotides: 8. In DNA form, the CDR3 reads TGTGCCAGCAGCGTTCTCCGGACTAGCGGCTCCTACGAGCAGTACTTC. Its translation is CASSVLRTSGSYEQYF.

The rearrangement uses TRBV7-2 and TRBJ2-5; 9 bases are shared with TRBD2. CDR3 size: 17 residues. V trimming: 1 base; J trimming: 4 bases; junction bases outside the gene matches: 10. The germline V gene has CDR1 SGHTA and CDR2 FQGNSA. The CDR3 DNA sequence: TGTGCCAGCAGCTTAGGCACCCCAGGCGGGGGGGCAGAGACCCAGTACTTC. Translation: CASSLGTPGGGAETQYF.

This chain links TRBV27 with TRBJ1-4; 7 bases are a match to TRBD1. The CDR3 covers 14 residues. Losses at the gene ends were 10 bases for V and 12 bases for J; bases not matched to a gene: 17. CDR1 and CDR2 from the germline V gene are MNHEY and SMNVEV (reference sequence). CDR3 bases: TGTGCCACCCAGGGGACAGCCCCTGGATCGGAACTGTTTTTT. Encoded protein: CATQGTAPGSELFF.

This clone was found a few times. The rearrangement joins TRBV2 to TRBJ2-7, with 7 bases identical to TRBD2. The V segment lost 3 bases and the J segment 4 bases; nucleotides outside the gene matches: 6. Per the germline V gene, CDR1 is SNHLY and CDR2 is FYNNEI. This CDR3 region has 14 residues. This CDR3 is CASSDPGGPYEQYF. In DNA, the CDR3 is TGTGCCAGCAGTGATCCGGGGGGACCTTACGAGCAGTACTTC.

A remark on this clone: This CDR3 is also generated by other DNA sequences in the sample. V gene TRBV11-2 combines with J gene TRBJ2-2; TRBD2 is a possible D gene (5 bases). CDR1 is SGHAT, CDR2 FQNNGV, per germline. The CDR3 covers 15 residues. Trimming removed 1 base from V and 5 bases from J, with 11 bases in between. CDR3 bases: TGTGCCAGCAGCTTAGCCCTAGCCGAAACCGGGGAGCTGTTTTTT. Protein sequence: CASSLALAETGELFF.

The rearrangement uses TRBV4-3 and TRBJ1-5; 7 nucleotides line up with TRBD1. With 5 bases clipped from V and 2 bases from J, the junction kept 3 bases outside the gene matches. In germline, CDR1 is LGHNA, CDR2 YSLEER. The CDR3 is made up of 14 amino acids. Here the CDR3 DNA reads TGCGCCAGCAGCGAGGGGGCGGGCAATCAGCCCCAGCATTTT. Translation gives CASSEGAGNQPQHF.

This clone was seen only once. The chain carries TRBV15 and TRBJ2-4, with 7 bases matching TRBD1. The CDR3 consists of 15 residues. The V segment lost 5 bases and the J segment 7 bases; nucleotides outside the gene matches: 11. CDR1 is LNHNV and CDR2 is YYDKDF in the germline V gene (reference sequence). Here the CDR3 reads CATSAPGTAINIQYF. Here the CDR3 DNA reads TGTGCCACCAGCGCCCCCGGGACAGCAATTAACATTCAGTACTTC. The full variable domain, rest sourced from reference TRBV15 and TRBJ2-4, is DAMVIQNPRYQVTQFGKPVTLSCSQTLNHNVMYWYQQKSSQAPKLLFHYYDKDFNNEADTPDNFQSRRPNTSFCFLDIRSPGLGDTAMYLCATSAPGTAINIQYFGAGTRLSVL.

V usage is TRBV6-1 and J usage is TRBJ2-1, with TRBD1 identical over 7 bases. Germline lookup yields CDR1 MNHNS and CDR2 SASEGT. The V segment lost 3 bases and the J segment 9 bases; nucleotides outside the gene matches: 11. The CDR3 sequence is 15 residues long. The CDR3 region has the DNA TGTGCCAGCAGTGACAGACAGGGCGTTCGGACTGAGCAGTTCTTC. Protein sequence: CASSDRQGVRTEQFF.

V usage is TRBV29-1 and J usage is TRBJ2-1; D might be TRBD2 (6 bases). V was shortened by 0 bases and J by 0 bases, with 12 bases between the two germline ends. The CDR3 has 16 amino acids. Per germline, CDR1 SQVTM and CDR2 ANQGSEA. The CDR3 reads CSVEERTMSSYNEQFF. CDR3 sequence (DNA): TGCAGCGTTGAAGAGAGGACTATGAGCTCCTACAATGAGCAGTTCTTC.